The entry below describes one TCR beta chain. No cognate antigen has been identified for it. Within one base of it there is no much larger clone, and no base qualities were kept. CDR1 and CDR2 are drawn from the germline V gene: ENHRY, SYGVKD. Cut back by 10 bases and 6 bases, the V and J ends lie 18 bases apart. The CDR3, from cysteine to phenylalanine, totals 14 residues. The CDR3 DNA has 42 bases and is translated from base 1. This record comes from a study of CD8 T cells in Susac syndrome (dated by TCRdb to between 2018 and 2020). In terms of the full investigation: Repertoire sequencing was used to test whether CD8+ T cell activation and differentiation in Susac syndrome was antigen driven. The study at large found these results: The study acknowledged that relatively few individuals were included in the TCR sequencing and HLA analysis.

Peripheral blood CD8+ and CD4+ T cells from healthy donors, Susac syndrome patients and multiple sclerosis patients were profiled by high-throughput TCR beta sequencing. Treatment-naive patients with stable or active relapsing-remitting disease fulfilling revised McDonald criteria were used as multiple sclerosis controls. CD8+ TEMRA cells were enriched by FACS, while bulk CD8+ and CD4+ T cells were purified by magnetic negative isolation. Blood was drawn into EDTA tubes, processed within 24 hours, and PBMCs were isolated by density gradient centrifugation. PBMCs intended for TCR sequencing were cryopreserved in liquid nitrogen and thawed later in a water bath at 37 degrees C. The sorted or isolated CD4+, CD8+ and CD8+ TEMRA cells had a purity of 90% or higher. RNA was extracted using the RNeasy kit, and roughly 0.45 to 1 microgram was reverse transcribed with random hexamers. The immunoSEQ multiplex PCR assay, covering 54 Vbeta and 13 Jbeta segments, was used to amplify TCR beta CDR3 regions. To correct PCR amplification bias, a synthetic template baseline was used for both primer optimization and computational correction. The authors' analysis ran thus. Reads were annotated to V, D and J genes according to IMGT and were analyzed with immunoSEQ Analyzer, with only productive sequences retained. Clonality was calculated as one minus the Shannon entropy normalized by log2 of the number of productive unique sequences. Public and private clones were assessed among the 100 most prevalent clones of each patient and control. Clones were defined as Susac-specific when absent from the healthy and MS cohorts, from 1052 published viral clones and from other ImmuneACCESS disease sequences. TCRdb itself trimmed the public reads at Q25 with fastp, ran MiXCR and retained productive beta chains. Rows merge per CDR3 protein into single entries with the most common DNA and genes. These V and J calls rely on TCRdb rather than the paper's analysis. Across this sample there are approximately 230,000 distinct CDR3 sequences, with around 93% seen only once. Of the sample, around 0.072% is held by the ten largest clones.

This clonotype was sampled from a human donor with multiple sclerosis. The sequence is built from TRBV10-3 and TRBJ2-2, with the D gene not clear enough to name. The sample was CD4+ T cells from PBMCs. The CDR3 has the sequence CATHRATPPGELFF. The DNA sequence is as follows: TGTGCCACGCACCGGGCCACGCCACCCGGGGAGCTGTTTTTT.